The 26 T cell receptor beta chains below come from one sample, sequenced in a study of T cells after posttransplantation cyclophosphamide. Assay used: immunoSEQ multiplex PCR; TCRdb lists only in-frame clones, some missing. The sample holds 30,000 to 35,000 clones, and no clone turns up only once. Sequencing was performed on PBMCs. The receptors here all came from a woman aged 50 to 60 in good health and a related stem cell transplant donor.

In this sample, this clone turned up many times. CDR3 sequence (DNA): TGTGCCAGCTCACCCGAGCGCGGGACAGGACTTAACACCGGGGAGCTGTTTTTT. Its protein product is CASSPERGTGLNTGELFF. The chain recombines TRBV18 with TRBJ2-2; 8 bases align to TRBD1. The CDR3 covers 18 residues. Germline V lookup: CDR1 KGHSH, CDR2 LQKENI. After removal of 3 bases from V and 2 bases from J, the junction contained 11 bases not matched to a gene.

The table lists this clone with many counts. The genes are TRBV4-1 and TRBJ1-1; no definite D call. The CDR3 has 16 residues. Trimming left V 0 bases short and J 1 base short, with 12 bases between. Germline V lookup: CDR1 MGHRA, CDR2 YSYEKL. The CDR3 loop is CASSQDRVRRNTEAFF. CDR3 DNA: TGCGCCAGCAGCCAAGATCGGGTCCGGCGGAACACTGAAGCTTTCTTT.

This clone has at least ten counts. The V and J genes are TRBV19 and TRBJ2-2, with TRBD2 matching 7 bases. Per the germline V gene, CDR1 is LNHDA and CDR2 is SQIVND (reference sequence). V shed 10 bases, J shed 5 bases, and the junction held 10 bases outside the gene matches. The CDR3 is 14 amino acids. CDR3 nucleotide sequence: TGTGCCACTCGTGGGGGGGGAGTGACCGGGGAGCTGTTTTTT. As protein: CATRGGGVTGELFF.

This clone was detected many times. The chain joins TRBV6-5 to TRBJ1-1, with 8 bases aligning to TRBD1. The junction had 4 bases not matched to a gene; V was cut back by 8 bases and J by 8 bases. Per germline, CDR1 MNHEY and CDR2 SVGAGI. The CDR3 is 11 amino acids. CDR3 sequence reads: CASDTGGEAFF. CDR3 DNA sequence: TGTGCCAGCGATACAGGGGGAGAAGCTTTCTTT.

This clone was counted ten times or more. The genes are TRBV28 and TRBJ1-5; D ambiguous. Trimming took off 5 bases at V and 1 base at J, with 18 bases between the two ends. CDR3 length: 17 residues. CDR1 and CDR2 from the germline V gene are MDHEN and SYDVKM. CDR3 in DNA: TGTGCCAGCAGTAGAAGCCTCGCGGAGAGGAGCAATCAGCCCCAGCATTTT. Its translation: CASSRSLAERSNQPQHF. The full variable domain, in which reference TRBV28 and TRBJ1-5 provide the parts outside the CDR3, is DVKVTQSSRYLVKRTGEKVFLECVQDMDHENMFWYRQDPGLGLRLIYFSYDVKMKEKGDIPEGYSVSREKKERFSLILESASTNQTSMYLCASSRSLAERSNQPQHFGDGTRLSIL.

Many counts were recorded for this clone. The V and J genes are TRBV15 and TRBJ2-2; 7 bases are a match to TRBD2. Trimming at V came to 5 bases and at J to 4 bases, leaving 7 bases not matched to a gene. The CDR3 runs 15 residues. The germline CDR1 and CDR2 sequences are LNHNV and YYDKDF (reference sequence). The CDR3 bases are TGTGCCACCAGCCGCCCTAGCGGACCCACCGGGGAGCTGTTTTTT. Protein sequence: CATSRPSGPTGELFF.

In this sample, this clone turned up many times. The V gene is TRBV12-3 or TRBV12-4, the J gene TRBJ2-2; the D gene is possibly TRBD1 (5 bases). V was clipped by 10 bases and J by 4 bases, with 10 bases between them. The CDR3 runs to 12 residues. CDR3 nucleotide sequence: TGTGCCACAAGGGGATTCACCGGGGAGCTGTTTTTT. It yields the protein CATRGFTGELFF.

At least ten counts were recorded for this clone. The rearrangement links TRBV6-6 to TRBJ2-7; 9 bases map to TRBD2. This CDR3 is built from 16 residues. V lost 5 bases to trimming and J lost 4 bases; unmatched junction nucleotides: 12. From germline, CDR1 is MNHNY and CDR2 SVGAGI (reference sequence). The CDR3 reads CASSLRRGSGGYEQYF. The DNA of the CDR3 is TGTGCCAGCAGTCTTCGCCGCGGTAGCGGGGGATACGAGCAGTACTTC.

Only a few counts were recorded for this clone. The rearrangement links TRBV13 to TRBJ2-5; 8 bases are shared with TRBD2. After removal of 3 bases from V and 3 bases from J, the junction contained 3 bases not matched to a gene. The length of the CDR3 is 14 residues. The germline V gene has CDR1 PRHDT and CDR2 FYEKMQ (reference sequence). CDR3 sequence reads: CASSFRSGKETQYF. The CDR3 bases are TGTGCCAGCAGCTTTCGTAGCGGGAAAGAGACCCAGTACTTC.

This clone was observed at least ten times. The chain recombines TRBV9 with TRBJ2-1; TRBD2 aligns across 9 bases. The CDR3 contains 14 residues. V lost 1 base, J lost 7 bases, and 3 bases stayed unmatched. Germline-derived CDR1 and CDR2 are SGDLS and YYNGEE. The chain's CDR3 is CASSVLAGKNEQFF. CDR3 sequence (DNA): TGTGCCAGCAGCGTACTAGCGGGAAAGAATGAGCAGTTCTTC.

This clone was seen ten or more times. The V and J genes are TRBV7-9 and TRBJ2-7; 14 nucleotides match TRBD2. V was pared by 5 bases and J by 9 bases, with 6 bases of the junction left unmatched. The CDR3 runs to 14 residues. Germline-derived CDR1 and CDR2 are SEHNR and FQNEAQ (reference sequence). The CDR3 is CASSQGTSGRMQYF. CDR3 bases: TGTGCCAGCAGCCAGGGGACTAGCGGGAGAATGCAGTACTTC.

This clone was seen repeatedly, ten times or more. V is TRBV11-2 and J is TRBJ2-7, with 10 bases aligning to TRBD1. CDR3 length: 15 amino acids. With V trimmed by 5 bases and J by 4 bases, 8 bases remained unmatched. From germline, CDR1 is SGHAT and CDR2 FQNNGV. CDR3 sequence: CASSPTGGIGYEQYF. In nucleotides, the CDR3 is TGTGCCAGCAGCCCGACAGGGGGCATTGGTTACGAGCAGTACTTC.

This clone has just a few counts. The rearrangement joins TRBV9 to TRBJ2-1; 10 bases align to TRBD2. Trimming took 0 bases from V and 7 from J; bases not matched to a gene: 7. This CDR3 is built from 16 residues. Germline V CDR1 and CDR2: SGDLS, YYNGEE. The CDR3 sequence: CASSVGSGRAGNEQFF. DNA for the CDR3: TGTGCCAGCAGCGTAGGAAGCGGGAGGGCGGGGAATGAGCAGTTCTTC.

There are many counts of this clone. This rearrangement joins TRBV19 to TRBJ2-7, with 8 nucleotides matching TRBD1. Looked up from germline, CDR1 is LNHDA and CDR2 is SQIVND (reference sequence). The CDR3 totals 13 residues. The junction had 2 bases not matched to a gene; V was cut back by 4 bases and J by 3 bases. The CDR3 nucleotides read TGTGCCAGTAGTACCGACAGGGGCTACGAGCAGTACTTC. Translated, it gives CASSTDRGYEQYF.

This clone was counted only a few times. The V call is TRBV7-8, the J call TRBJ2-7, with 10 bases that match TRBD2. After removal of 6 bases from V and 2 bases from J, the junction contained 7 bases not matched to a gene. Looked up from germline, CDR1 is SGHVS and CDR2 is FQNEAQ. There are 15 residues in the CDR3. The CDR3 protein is CASRPLAGVPYEQYF. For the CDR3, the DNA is TGTGCCAGCAGACCCCTAGCGGGAGTCCCCTACGAGCAGTACTTC.

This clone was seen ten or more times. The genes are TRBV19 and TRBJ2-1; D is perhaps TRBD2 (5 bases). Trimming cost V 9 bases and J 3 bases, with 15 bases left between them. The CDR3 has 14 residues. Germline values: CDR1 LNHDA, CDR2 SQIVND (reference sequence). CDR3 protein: CASLGGNYYNEQFF. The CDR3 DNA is TGTGCCAGCCTTGGAGGAAACTACTACAATGAGCAGTTCTTC.

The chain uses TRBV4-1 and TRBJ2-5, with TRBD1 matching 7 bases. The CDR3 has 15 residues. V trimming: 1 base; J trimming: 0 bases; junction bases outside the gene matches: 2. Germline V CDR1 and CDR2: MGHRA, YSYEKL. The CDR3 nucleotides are TGCGCCAGCAGCCAAGCAGGGACAGACCAAGAGACCCAGTACTTC. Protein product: CASSQAGTDQETQYF.

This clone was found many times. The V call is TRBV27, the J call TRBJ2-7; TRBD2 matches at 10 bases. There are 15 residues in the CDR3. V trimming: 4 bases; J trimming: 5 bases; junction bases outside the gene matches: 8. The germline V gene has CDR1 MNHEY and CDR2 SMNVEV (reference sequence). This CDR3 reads CASSSPAGGSNEQYF. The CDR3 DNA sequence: TGTGCCAGCAGTTCGCCAGCGGGAGGGTCTAACGAGCAGTACTTC.

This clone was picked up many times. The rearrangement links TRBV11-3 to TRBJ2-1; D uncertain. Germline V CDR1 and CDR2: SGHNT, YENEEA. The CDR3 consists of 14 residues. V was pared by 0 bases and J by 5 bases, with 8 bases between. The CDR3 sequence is CASSLDGPDNEQFF. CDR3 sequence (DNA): TGTGCCAGCAGCTTAGATGGGCCTGACAATGAGCAGTTCTTC. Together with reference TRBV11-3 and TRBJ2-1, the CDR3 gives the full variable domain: EAGVVQSPRYKIIEKKQPVAFWCNPISGHNTLYWYLQNLGQGPELLIRYENEEAVDDSQLPKDRFSAERLKGVDSTLKIQPAELGDSAVYLCASSLDGPDNEQFFGPGTRLTVL.

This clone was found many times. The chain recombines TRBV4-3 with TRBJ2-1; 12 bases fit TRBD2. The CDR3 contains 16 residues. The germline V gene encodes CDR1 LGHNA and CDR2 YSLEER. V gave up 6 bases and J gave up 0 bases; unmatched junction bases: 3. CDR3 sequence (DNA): TGCGCCAGCAGTCTGACTAGCGGGAGCTCCTACAATGAGCAGTTCTTC. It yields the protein CASSLTSGSSYNEQFF.

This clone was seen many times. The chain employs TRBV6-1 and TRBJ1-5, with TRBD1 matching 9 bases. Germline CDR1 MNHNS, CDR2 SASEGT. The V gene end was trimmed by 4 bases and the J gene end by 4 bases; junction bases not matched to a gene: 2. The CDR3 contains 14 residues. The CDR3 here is CASSGTGVNQPQHF. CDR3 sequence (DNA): TGTGCCAGCAGTGGGACAGGGGTAAATCAGCCCCAGCATTTT.

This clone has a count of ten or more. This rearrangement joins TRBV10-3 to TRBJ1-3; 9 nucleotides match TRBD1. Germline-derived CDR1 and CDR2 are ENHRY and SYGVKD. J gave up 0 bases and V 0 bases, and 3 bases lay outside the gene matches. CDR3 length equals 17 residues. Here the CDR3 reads CAISESGQGNSGNTIYF. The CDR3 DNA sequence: TGTGCCATCAGTGAGTCTGGACAGGGGAACTCTGGAAACACCATATATTTT.

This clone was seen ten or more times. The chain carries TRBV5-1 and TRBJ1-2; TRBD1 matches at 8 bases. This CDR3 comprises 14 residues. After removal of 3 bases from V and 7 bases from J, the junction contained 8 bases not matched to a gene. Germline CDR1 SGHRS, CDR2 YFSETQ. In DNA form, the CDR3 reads TGCGCCAGCAGCTCTACACAGGGGGGCGGTGGCTACACCTTC. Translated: CASSSTQGGGGYTF. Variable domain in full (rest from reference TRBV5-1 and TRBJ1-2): KAGVTQTPRYLIKTRGQQVTLSCSPISGHRSVSWYQQTPGQGLQFLFEYFSETQRNKGNFPGRFSGRQFSNSRSEMNVSTLELGDSALYLCASSSTQGGGGYTFGSGTRLTVV.

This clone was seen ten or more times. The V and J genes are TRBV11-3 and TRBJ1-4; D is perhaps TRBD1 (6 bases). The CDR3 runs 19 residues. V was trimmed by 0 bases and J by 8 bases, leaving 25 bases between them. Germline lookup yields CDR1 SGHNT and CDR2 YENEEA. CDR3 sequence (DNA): TGTGCCAGCAGCTTAGAGCTCGGGGATGTAGGGACACGTCGAGAAAAACTGTTTTTT. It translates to CASSLELGDVGTRREKLFF.

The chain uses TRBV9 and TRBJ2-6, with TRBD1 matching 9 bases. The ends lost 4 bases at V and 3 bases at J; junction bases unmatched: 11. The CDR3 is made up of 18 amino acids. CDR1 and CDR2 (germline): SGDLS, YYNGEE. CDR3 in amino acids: CASSPTGTGLSGANVLTF. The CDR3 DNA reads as TGTGCCAGCAGCCCCACCGGGACAGGGCTGAGTGGGGCCAACGTCCTGACTTTC.

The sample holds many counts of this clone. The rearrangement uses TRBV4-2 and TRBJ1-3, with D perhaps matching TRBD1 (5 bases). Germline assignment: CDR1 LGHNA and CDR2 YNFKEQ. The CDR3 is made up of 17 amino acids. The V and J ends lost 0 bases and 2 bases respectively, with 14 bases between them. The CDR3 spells CASSQDLWGDPGNTIYF. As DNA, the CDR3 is TGTGCCAGCAGCCAAGATTTATGGGGGGATCCTGGAAACACCATATATTTT.